Given below is one TCR beta chain in context. What it binds is not known. Generated by immunoSEQ multiplex PCR, the TCRdb table keeps only in-frame clones and is missing some. Of 150,000 to 190,000 clones in the sample, more than 85% were seen once. This sample was taken from a study of T cell responses to AZD1222 COVID-19 vaccine. Overall study findings and caveats: Possibly, clonal diversity was underestimated; donors were largely white British and included more females. After the peak T cell response, and only then, were repertoires sampled. Targets within unmutated variant regions were reportedly found for nearly half of spike-specific TCRs.

Pooling of second doses given at about 4 or about 12 weeks was done. This clonotype was sampled from an adult who received the AZD1222 COVID-19 vaccine. The sequenced sample was peripheral blood, obtained 28 days after the second AZD1222 dose.

For the CDR3, the DNA is TGTGCCAGCAGGCCGATACAGCAGGCTAATGAAAAACTGTTTTTT. Translating it yields CASRPIQQANEKLFF. This sequence joins TRBV28 and TRBJ1-4; D is undetermined. The CDR3 is made up of 15 amino acids. The V and J ends lost 6 bases and 3 bases respectively, with 14 bases between them. Germline values: CDR1 MDHEN, CDR2 SYDVKM.